A single sample gave rise to the 32 T cell receptor beta chains below, sequenced in a study of T cell repertoires in cytomegalovirus infection. TCRdb processed the reads anew with MiXCR; each CDR3 protein has one entry. The sample has more than 95,000 distinct CDR3 sequences, approximately 30% seen once; the top ten hold roughly 50%. No antigens are known for them. The specimen comprised CD8+ T cells from cultured PBMCs, sampled from culture after CMV antigen stimulation. Every receptor here comes from a human donor in good health (CMV status not recorded). Some clones in this sample may be carry-over from other donors' samples.

V gene TRBV6-5 combines with J gene TRBJ2-3; TRBD2 agrees at 9 bases. The CDR3 sequence is 15 residues long. Per germline, CDR1 MNHEY and CDR2 SVGAGI. The V gene end was trimmed by 5 bases and the J gene end by 5 bases; junction bases not matched to a gene: 8. This CDR3 is CASSQSGGSGDTQYF. In DNA form, the CDR3 reads TGTGCCAGCAGTCAAAGCGGGGGGTCGGGAGATACGCAGTATTTT.

The CDR3 DNA reads TGTGCCAGCTCACCATTTACAGGTCCCTACAATGAGCAGTTCTTC. Its translation: CASSPFTGPYNEQFF. The rearrangement uses TRBV18 and TRBJ2-1, with D possibly being TRBD1 (5 bases). Trimming left V 2 bases short and J 2 bases short, with 10 bases between. CDR3 length equals 15 residues. Germline V gives CDR1 KGHSH, CDR2 LQKENI.

This clonotype turned up a few times. The V gene is TRBV27, the J gene TRBJ1-4; TRBD1 is a possible D gene (5 bases). The CDR3 sequence is 16 residues long. CDR1 is MNHEY, CDR2 SMNVEV, per germline (reference sequence). Trimming cost V 0 bases and J 4 bases, with 12 bases left between them. This CDR3 is CASSLSGGVGNEKLFF. The CDR3 DNA sequence: TGTGCCAGCAGTTTATCCGGGGGAGTGGGTAATGAAAAACTGTTTTTT. Full variable domain (missing parts from reference TRBV27 and TRBJ1-4): EAQVTQNPRYLITVTGKKLTVTCSQNMNHEYMSWYRQDPGLGLRQIYYSMNVEVTDKGDVPEGYKVSRKEKRNFPLILESPSPNQTSLYFCASSLSGGVGNEKLFFGSGTQLSVL.

This clonotype was found a few times. This chain uses TRBV20-1 with TRBJ1-2; D possibly corresponds to TRBD1 (6 bases). Germline CDR1 reads DFQATT; CDR2 reads SNEGSKA (reference sequence). This CDR3 comprises 15 residues. The germline V and J ends were trimmed by 3 bases and 4 bases, with 18 bases remaining between them. The CDR3 DNA reads TGCAGTGCTAGTCTCATGGGGGGGCGCGTCTATGGCTACACCTTC. It yields the protein CSASLMGGRVYGYTF.

This clonotype was observed many times. The rearrangement uses TRBV7-8 and TRBJ2-7, with a possible D match to TRBD1 (5 bases). The CDR3 is made up of 14 amino acids. Germline V gene data show CDR1 as SGHVS and CDR2 as FQNEAQ. V shed 5 bases and J shed 0 bases, with 11 bases lying between them. DNA for the CDR3: TGTGCCAGCAGCCTATCCAGGGTCTCCTACGAGCAGTACTTC. Protein sequence: CASSLSRVSYEQYF.

The rearrangement joins TRBV28 to TRBJ1-6; no reliable D call. Trimming removed 8 bases from V and 3 bases from J, with 11 bases in between. The CDR3 is 14 amino acids. Germline V gene sequence: CDR1 MDHEN, CDR2 SYDVKM. The CDR3 DNA reads TGTGCCAGCGGGCAGGAAGACTATAATTCACCCCTCCACTTT. Residues: CASGQEDYNSPLHF.

This clonotype was observed a few times. One junction end does not reproduce the germline sequence, and a read error may be involved. V and J are TRBV4-2 and TRBJ2-3, with a tentative D call TRBD1 (6 bases). The CDR3 totals 14 residues. Germline V gene sequence: CDR1 LGHNA, CDR2 YNFKEQ. CDR3 sequence: CASNQQGTTDTQYF. The CDR3 DNA reads as TGTGCCAGCAACCAACAGGGAACGACAGATACGCAGTATTTT.

The chain couples TRBV7-9 to TRBJ2-1, with TRBD2 matching 10 bases. CDR3 length equals 16 residues. The germline gives CDR1 SEHNR, CDR2 FQNEAQ (reference sequence). With V trimmed by 4 bases and J by 5 bases, 8 bases remained unmatched. The CDR3 spells CASSSTSGVIDNEQFF. CDR3 nucleotides: TGTGCCAGCAGCTCTACTAGCGGGGTTATCGACAATGAGCAGTTCTTC.

This clonotype was seen more than once but under ten times. The V gene is TRBV6-2 or TRBV6-3, the J gene TRBJ2-7; 8 nucleotides align to TRBD1. CDR1 and CDR2 from the germline V gene are MNHEY and SVGEGT. CDR3 size: 14 residues. Losses at the gene ends were 6 bases for V and 6 bases for J; bases not matched to a gene: 10. The CDR3: CASSQGQATAEQYF. The DNA for the CDR3 is TGTGCCAGCAGCCAGGGACAGGCCACGGCCGAGCAGTACTTC.

This chain links TRBV7-9 with TRBJ2-7; 12 bases align to TRBD2. Germline V gene lookup returns CDR1 SEHNR and CDR2 FQNEAQ (reference sequence). This CDR3 has 15 residues. The junction had 3 bases not matched to a gene; V was cut back by 2 bases and J by 4 bases. CDR3 sequence (DNA): TGTGCCAGCAGCTTATTGACTAGCGGGGGATACGAGCAGTACTTC. It specifies CASSLLTSGGYEQYF.

The V and J genes are TRBV7-9 and TRBJ2-3; 8 bases are shared with TRBD2. The V gene's germline CDR1 is SEHNR and CDR2 FQNEAQ (reference sequence). Trimming removed 4 bases from V and 7 bases from J; junction bases left unmatched: 10. The CDR3 extends over 15 amino acids. CDR3 region: CASSSRGEALHTQYF. The CDR3 DNA sequence: TGTGCCAGCAGCTCGCGGGGGGAGGCATTACATACGCAGTATTTT.

This clonotype was seen a few times. The chain carries TRBV19 and TRBJ2-3; weak D call: TRBD2 (5 bases). The CDR3 has 15 residues. The germline V gene has CDR1 LNHDA and CDR2 SQIVND (reference sequence). The germline V and J ends were trimmed by 5 bases and 4 bases, with 16 bases remaining between them. The DNA of the CDR3 is TGTGCCAGTAGTCCCGGAGGCCTCCATCCAGATACGCAGTATTTT. Its protein product is CASSPGGLHPDTQYF.

The genes are TRBV4-1 and TRBJ2-6; the D is unclear. Deletions cut 0 bases from V and 0 bases from J, with 18 bases between. This CDR3 has 20 residues. Per germline, CDR1 MGHRA and CDR2 YSYEKL. In DNA, the CDR3 is TGCGCCAGCAGCCAAGATTTAGCCAGCCACCTTGTCTCTGGGGCCAACGTCCTGACTTTC. Encoded protein: CASSQDLASHLVSGANVLTF.

This clonotype has a single count. This chain links TRBV13 with TRBJ2-7; D unresolved. V was pared by 5 bases and J by 6 bases, with 17 bases between. CDR3 length: 14 amino acids. Germline loops: CDR1 PRHDT, CDR2 FYEKMQ (reference sequence). The CDR3 sequence is CASSQQPDGSEQYF. For the CDR3, the DNA is TGTGCCAGCAGCCAACAACCGGACGGTAGCGAGCAGTACTTC. The whole variable domain, remainder taken from reference TRBV13 and TRBJ2-7, is AAGVIQSPRHLIKEKRETATLKCYPIPRHDTVYWYQQGPGQDPQFLISFYEKMQSDKGSIPDRFSAQQFSDYHSELNMSSLELGDSALYFCASSQQPDGSEQYFGPGTRLTVT.

The V and J genes are TRBV4-2 and TRBJ1-2, with a possible D match to TRBD1 (5 bases). This CDR3 is built from 14 residues. The V gene lost 1 base and the J gene lost 7 bases, with 13 bases spanning the gap. Germline CDR1 and CDR2: LGHNA and YNFKEQ. The CDR3 here is CASSQGSGPLGYTF. The CDR3 region has the DNA TGTGCCAGCAGCCAAGGATCGGGACCTCTTGGCTACACCTTC.

The chain has TRBV15 and TRBJ1-2; D gene uncertain. The CDR3 runs 12 residues. Germline CDR1 and CDR2: LNHNV and YYDKDF (reference sequence). V lost 1 base to trimming and J lost 6 bases, with 6 bases between them. DNA of the CDR3: TGTGCCACCAGCAGAGTAGGAGATGGCTACACCTTC. Translated: CATSRVGDGYTF.

This clonotype has only one observation. This sequence joins TRBV12-3 or TRBV12-4 and TRBJ2-5; the D is unclear. Trimming left V 3 bases short and J 1 base short, with 9 bases between. The CDR3 runs to 14 residues. The CDR3 here is CASSFRHLQETQYF. In DNA, the CDR3 is TGTGCCAGCAGTTTTCGACATCTCCAAGAGACCCAGTACTTC.

The CDR3 nucleotides are TGTGCCAGCAATCTTCGGCGGGGGGTCCCCTACAATGAGCAGTTCTTC. Protein product: CASNLRRGVPYNEQFF. This chain joins TRBV2 and TRBJ2-1; 8 positions match TRBD2. The CDR3 has 16 amino acids. Per germline, CDR1 SNHLY and CDR2 FYNNEI. The J segment lost 2 bases and the V segment lost 7 bases, leaving 10 bases of the junction unmatched.

The rearrangement uses TRBV4-1 and TRBJ2-1; 11 bases are shared with TRBD1. V lost 2 bases, J lost 7 bases, and 13 bases stayed unmatched. The CDR3 contains 18 residues. Per germline, CDR1 MGHRA and CDR2 YSYEKL. The CDR3 sequence: CASSQFWTGQGAGNEQFF. The CDR3 coding sequence is TGCGCCAGCAGCCAATTCTGGACAGGACAGGGGGCTGGTAATGAGCAGTTCTTC.

This clonotype was counted many times. The V call is TRBV7-6, the J call TRBJ2-7; 7 bases map to TRBD1. The CDR3 contains 15 residues. Germline V gives CDR1 SGHVS, CDR2 FNYEAQ. J gave up 3 bases and V 1 base, and 6 bases lay outside the gene matches. CDR3 amino acids: CASSLEGQAFYEQYF. In DNA, the CDR3 is TGTGCCAGCAGCTTAGAAGGACAGGCATTCTACGAGCAGTACTTC.

The chain has TRBV5-1 and TRBJ1-5; possibly TRBD1 for D (6 bases). Trimming took off 4 bases at V and 4 bases at J, with 9 bases between the two ends. CDR3 length: 13 amino acids. Germline V CDR1 and CDR2: SGHRS, YFSETQ. CDR3 protein: CASSMDRNQPQHF. The CDR3 nucleotides read TGCGCCAGCAGCATGGACAGAAATCAGCCCCAGCATTTT.

The chain combines TRBV19 with TRBJ1-1; D call uncertain. Germline CDR1 LNHDA, CDR2 SQIVND (reference sequence). This CDR3 spans 15 amino acids. V lost 3 bases to trimming and J lost 1 base, with 12 bases between them. As DNA, the CDR3 is TGTGCCAGTAGTATTGAGTTAGAAGCGAACACTGAAGCTTTCTTT. As protein: CASSIELEANTEAFF.

In this sample, this clonotype turned up a few times. The genes are TRBV20-1 and TRBJ2-1, with TRBD1 matching 8 bases. V shed 5 bases, J shed 3 bases, and the junction held 9 bases outside the gene matches. CDR1 is DFQATT, CDR2 SNEGSKA, per germline (reference sequence). The CDR3 spans 15 residues. CDR3 bases: TGCAGTGCTGGTGACAGGGGAGCAAACTACAATGAGCAGTTCTTC. As protein: CSAGDRGANYNEQFF.

This clonotype was counted ten times or more. The chain has TRBV4-1 and TRBJ1-1; D might be TRBD1 (5 bases). Germline V gene lookup returns CDR1 MGHRA and CDR2 YSYEKL. The V gene lost 6 bases and the J gene lost 0 bases, with 11 bases spanning the gap. The CDR3 is 14 amino acids. The CDR3 reads CASSLQVLNTEAFF. For the CDR3, the DNA is TGCGCCAGCAGTCTACAGGTGTTGAACACTGAAGCTTTCTTT.

V and J are TRBV15 and TRBJ2-5; 10 bases are a match to TRBD2. CDR1 and CDR2 from the germline V gene are LNHNV and YYDKDF (reference sequence). The CDR3 is 13 residues long. V lost 6 bases and J lost 3; bases outside the gene matches: 1. The chain's CDR3 is CATRLAGEETQYF. CDR3 bases: TGTGCCACCAGGCTAGCGGGGGAAGAGACCCAGTACTTC.

J is TRBJ1-2 and V is TRBV7-2; TRBD1 matches at 7 bases. Trimming cost V 1 base and J 6 bases; bases outside gene matches: 8. CDR3 size: 15 residues. Germline assignment: CDR1 SGHTA and CDR2 FQGNSA. This CDR3 is CASSLVPGGGDGYTF. The CDR3 DNA is TGTGCCAGCAGCTTAGTACCAGGGGGAGGGGATGGCTACACCTTC.

This clonotype was found a few times. The gene calls are TRBV4-1 and TRBJ1-1; 10 positions match TRBD1. From germline, CDR1 is MGHRA and CDR2 YSYEKL. Trimming at V came to 1 base and at J to 1 base, leaving 12 bases not matched to a gene. There are 19 residues in the CDR3. CDR3 nucleotide sequence: TGCGCCAGCAGCCAAGCGGCGTACCTGCGGGACAGGGGGAACACTGAAGCTTTCTTT. Translated: CASSQAAYLRDRGNTEAFF.

This clonotype came up a few times. The chain recombines TRBV19 with TRBJ1-2; tentative D call: TRBD1 (6 bases). The CDR3 loop spans 15 amino acids. Trimming removed 3 bases at V and 0 bases at J, with 11 bases between. CDR1 LNHDA and CDR2 SQIVND come from the germline V gene (reference sequence). The CDR3: CASSIWDTSNYGYTF. DNA for the CDR3: TGTGCCAGTAGTATCTGGGACACCTCTAACTATGGCTACACCTTC.

The V call is TRBV6-6, the J call TRBJ2-7; tentative D call: TRBD2 (6 bases). CDR1 is MNHNY and CDR2 is SVGAGI in the germline V gene (reference sequence). V was trimmed by 5 bases and J by 5 bases, leaving 16 bases between them. The CDR3 contains 14 residues. CDR3 sequence: CASSAGGTRNEQYF. The CDR3 nucleotides are TGTGCCAGCAGTGCCGGAGGGACTCGCAACGAGCAGTACTTC.

The chain couples TRBV27 to TRBJ1-2; a weak D match, TRBD1 (6 bases). The CDR3 has 13 residues. Germline CDR1 and CDR2: MNHEY and SMNVEV (reference sequence). V gave up 6 bases and J gave up 6 bases, with 14 bases separating them. CDR3 loop: CASRDGQLDGYTF. CDR3 DNA: TGTGCCAGCAGAGATGGACAGCTAGATGGCTACACCTTC.

The chain couples TRBV5-1 to TRBJ1-1; a weak D match, TRBD1 (5 bases). The CDR3 contains 14 residues. Germline-derived CDR1 and CDR2 are SGHRS and YFSETQ. The V gene lost 1 base and the J gene lost 1 base, with 8 bases spanning the gap. The CDR3 bases are TGCGCCAGCAGCTTGTTAGGGGCGAACACTGAAGCTTTCTTT. Translated, it gives CASSLLGANTEAFF.

This clonotype was observed a few times. V is TRBV7-3 and J is TRBJ2-5, with TRBD1 matching 9 bases. CDR1 is SGHTA and CDR2 is FQGTGA in the germline V gene. The CDR3 is made up of 20 amino acids. Trimming removed 1 base from V and 2 bases from J; junction bases left unmatched: 17. CDR3 DNA sequence: TGTGCCAGCAGCTTAATAGGGGGGACAGGGTACGAATCTTCTCAAGAGACCCAGTACTTC. Protein: CASSLIGGTGYESSQETQYF. The variable domain in full, completed from reference TRBV7-3 and TRBJ2-5, reads GAGVSQTPSNKVTEKGKYVELRCDPISGHTALYWYRQSLGQGPEFLIYFQGTGAADDSGLPNDRFFAVRPEGSVSTLKIQRTERGDSAVYLCASSLIGGTGYESSQETQYFGPGTRLLVL.